Described below is a single T cell receptor (beta chain) sequence and its context. This sample was taken from a study of control samples from healthy donors and cancer patients. V was pared by 10 bases and J by 7 bases, with 11 bases between. This CDR3 is built from 11 residues. Only in-frame clones appear in the TCRdb table, and some are missing; sequencing was by immunoSEQ multiplex PCR. The sample lists over 100,000 clones, about nine tenths seen once, with 3.4% in the top ten. The V and J genes are TRBV12-3 or TRBV12-4 and TRBJ2-1; weak D call: TRBD1 (6 bases). This sequence was found in a man in his forties in good health. The sequenced material came from blood. For the CDR3, the DNA is TGTGCCACCAGACAGGTTAATGAGCAGTTCTTC. Amino acids: CATRQVNEQFF.